Listed here is a single T cell receptor (beta chain). Its specific antigen is unknown. No much larger clone exists at a distance of one base, and base qualities are not known. One collaborating source in Seattle enrolled patients while the patients were actively infected and followed the patients over time throughout the course of disease. Whole blood was collected in K2EDTA tubes by collaborating institutions according to the institutions' own protocols. For TCRbeta analysis, collaborators shipped samples as frozen whole blood, isolated PBMCs, or DNA extracted from either of those sample types. TCRbeta CDR3 regions were amplified from genomic DNA using the immunoSEQ Assay, a bias-controlled multiplex PCR. As for the authors' bioinformatics: The number of nucleated cells in each sample was estimated from the amplification of reference gene primers within the assay. Sequence reads were collapsed and filtered to measure the absolute abundance of every unique TCRbeta CDR3 rearrangement. For each sample, productive Simpson clonality was calculated as the square root of Simpson's diversity index across productive rearrangements. TCRdb's version of the immuneACCESS table is confined to in-frame rearrangements and falls short of the full clone set. An unresolved V gene accounts for under half of the shortfall where checked; the remainder is of unknown origin. V and J calls and clone size are as listed in that table; D and trimming were resolved from the DNA. The sample contains approximately 150,000 clones, more than 85% of them found a single time. About 2.5% of the sample comes from the top ten.

There are 16 amino acids in the CDR3, from cysteine to phenylalanine inclusive. Only the CDR3 DNA stays, 48 bases, in frame from base 1. CDR1 is given as SGHTA and CDR2 as FQGNSA, both from the germline V gene. Relative to germline, V is 2 bases shorter and J is 6 bases shorter, with 17 bases between their ends. The sample originates from a study of blood T cell repertoires in COVID-19 (dated by TCRdb to 2018 to 2021). Study-wide context: The collaborator samples originated in the United States, Italy and Spain and spanned the acute and convalescent phases of COVID-19. The sample metadata nearly always contained a de-identified subject ID, COVID-19 status, age in years and sex. Where available, HLA class I and class II types were taken from metadata supplied by the sample provider and were not determined by assay-based typing. The dataset comprised deeply sampled blood TCRbeta repertoires from subjects exposed to, actively infected with, or recovered from COVID-19. The repertoires were released in a freely available public database intended as a resource for research on the immune response to SARS-CoV-2. Samples were obtained from the ongoing ImmuneRACE study (first 160 participants) and from over 1,000 subjects provided by 6 global collaborators. The material from the prospective study consisted of cDNA or gDNA derived from T cells, B-cell-depleted T cells, or PBMCs.

The full study reports these points: The amount of clinical and demographic metadata varied by source and participant and was provided uncurated.

The TCR comes from a woman older than 75 with COVID-19, enrolled during active disease. Sequencing was performed on peripheral blood. The V and J segments used are TRBV7-2 and TRBJ2-1, and the D gene may be TRBD2, 6 bases matching. The CDR3 in this case is CASSLPGLSVTNEQFF. In nucleotides, the sequence is TGTGCCAGCAGCTTACCGGGACTCAGTGTAACCAATGAGCAGTTCTTC.